The clone carrying this T cell receptor (beta chain) appeared many times. Its matching antigen is unknown. Between the trimmed V and J ends, which lost 0 bases and 1 base, there was a span of 9 bases. Germline CDR1 LGHNA, CDR2 YSLEER. The CDR3 runs to 15 residues. The record originates from a study of response to subunit inactivated influenza vaccine. From the RT-PCR reads, TCRdb called clonotypes with MiXCR, one entry per CDR3 protein. The sample has about 620,000 distinct CDR3 sequences; around 11% are singletons. Study results and limitations: New T cells are recruited in small numbers by each seasonal influenza vaccination, according to the authors' suggestion.

The TCR was taken from a middle-aged man who received an inactivated influenza vaccine. This sample comprised PBMCs from blood, obtained on the day of vaccination. The V gene is TRBV4-3, the J gene TRBJ1-1; no firm D call. The CDR3 sequence is CASSQDLRPNTEAFF. DNA of the CDR3: TGCGCCAGCAGCCAAGATCTTAGACCGAACACTGAAGCTTTCTTT.